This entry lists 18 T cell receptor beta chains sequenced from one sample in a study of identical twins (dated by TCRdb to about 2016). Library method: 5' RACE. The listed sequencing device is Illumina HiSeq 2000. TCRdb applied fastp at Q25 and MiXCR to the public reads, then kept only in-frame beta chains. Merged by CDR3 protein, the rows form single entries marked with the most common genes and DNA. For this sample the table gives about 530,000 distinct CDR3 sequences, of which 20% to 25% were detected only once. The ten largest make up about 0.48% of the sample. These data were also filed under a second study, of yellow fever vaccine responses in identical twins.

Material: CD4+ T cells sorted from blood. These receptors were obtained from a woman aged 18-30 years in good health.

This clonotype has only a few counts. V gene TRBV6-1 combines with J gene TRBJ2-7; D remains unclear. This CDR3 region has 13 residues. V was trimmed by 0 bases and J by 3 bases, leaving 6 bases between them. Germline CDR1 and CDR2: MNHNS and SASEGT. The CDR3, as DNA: TGTGCCAGCAGTGAAGCTAGCAGCTACGAGCAGTACTTC. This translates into CASSEASSYEQYF.

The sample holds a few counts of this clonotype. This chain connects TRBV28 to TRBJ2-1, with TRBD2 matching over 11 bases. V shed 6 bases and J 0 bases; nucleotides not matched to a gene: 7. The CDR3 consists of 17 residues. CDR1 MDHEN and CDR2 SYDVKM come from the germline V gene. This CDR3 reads CASRDLAGGDSYNEQFF. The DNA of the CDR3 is TGTGCCAGCAGGGATCTAGCGGGGGGCGACTCCTACAATGAGCAGTTCTTC.

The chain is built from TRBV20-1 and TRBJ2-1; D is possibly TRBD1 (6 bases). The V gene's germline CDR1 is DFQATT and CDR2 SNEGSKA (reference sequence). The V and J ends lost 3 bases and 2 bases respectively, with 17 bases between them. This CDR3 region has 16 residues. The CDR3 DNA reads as TGCAGTGCTAGCCCCAGACAGGTTACGCCCTACAATGAGCAGTTCTTC. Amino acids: CSASPRQVTPYNEQFF.

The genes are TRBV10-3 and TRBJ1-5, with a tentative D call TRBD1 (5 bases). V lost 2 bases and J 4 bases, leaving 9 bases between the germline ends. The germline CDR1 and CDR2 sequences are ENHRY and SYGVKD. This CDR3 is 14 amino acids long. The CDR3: CAISEERQNQPQHF. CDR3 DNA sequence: TGTGCCATCAGTGAGGAGAGACAGAATCAGCCCCAGCATTTT.

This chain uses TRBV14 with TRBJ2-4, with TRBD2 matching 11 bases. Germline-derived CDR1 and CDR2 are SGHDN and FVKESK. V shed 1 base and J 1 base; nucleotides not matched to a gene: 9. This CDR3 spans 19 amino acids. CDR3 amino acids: CASSQATVAGGDAKNIQYF. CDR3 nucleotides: TGTGCCAGCAGCCAAGCAACGGTAGCGGGAGGGGATGCCAAAAACATTCAGTACTTC.

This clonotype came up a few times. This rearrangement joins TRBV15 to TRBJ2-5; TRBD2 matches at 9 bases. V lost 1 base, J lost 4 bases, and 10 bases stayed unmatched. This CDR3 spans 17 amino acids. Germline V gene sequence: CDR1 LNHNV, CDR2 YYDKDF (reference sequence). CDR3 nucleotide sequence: TGTGCCACCAGCAGAGTTTTTGGTAGCGGGAGAGGAGAGACCCAGTACTTC. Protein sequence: CATSRVFGSGRGETQYF.

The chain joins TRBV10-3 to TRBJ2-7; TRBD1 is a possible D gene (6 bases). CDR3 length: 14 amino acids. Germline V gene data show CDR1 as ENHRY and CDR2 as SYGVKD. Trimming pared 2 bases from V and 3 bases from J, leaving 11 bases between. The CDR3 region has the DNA TGTGCCATCAGTGAGGCAGGGGCCTACTACGAGCAGTACGTC. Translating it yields CAISEAGAYYEQYV.

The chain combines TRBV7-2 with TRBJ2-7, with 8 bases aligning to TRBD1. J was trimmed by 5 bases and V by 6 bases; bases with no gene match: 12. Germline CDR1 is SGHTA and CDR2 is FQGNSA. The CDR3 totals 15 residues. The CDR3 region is CASSPDRGRLDEQYF. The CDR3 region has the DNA TGTGCCAGCAGTCCCGACAGGGGTAGGTTGGACGAGCAGTACTTC.

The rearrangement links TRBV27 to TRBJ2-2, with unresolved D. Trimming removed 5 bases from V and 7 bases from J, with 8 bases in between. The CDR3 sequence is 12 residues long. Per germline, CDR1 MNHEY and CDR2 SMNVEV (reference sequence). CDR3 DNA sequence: TGTGCCAGCAGTGAAGCACGCGGGGAGCTGTTTTTT. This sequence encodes CASSEARGELFF.

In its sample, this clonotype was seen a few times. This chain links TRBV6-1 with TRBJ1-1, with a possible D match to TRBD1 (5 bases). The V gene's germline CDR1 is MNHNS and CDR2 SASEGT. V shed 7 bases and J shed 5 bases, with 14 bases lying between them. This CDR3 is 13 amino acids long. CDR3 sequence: CASIRAGNTEAFF. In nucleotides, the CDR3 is TGTGCCAGCATCAGGGCAGGGAATACTGAAGCTTTCTTT.

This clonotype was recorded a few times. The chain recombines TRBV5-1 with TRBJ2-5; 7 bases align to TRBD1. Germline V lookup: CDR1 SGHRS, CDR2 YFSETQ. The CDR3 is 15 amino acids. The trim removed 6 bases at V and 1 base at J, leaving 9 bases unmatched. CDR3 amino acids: CASTLTGDLQETQYF. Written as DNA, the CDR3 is TGCGCCAGCACTCTTACAGGGGACCTCCAAGAGACCCAGTACTTC.

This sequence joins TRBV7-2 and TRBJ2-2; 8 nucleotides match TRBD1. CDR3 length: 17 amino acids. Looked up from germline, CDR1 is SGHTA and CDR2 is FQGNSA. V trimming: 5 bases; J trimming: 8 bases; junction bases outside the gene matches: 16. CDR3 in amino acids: CASSTWTGRGMRGELFF. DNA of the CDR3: TGTGCCAGCAGCACCTGGACAGGGAGAGGAATGCGAGGGGAGCTGTTTTTT.

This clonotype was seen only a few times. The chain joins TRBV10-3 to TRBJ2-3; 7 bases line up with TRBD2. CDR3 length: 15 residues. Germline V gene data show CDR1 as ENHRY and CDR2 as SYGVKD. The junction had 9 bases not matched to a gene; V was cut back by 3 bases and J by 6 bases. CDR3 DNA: TGTGCCATCAGTGAAGGGCGGGGGAACGTCGATACGCAGTATTTT. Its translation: CAISEGRGNVDTQYF.

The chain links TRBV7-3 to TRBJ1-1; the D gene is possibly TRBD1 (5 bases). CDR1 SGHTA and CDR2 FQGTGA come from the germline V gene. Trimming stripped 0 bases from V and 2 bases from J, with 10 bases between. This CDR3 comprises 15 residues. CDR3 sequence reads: CASSLTEGLNTEAFF. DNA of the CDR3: TGTGCCAGCAGCTTAACGGAGGGACTTAACACTGAAGCTTTCTTT.

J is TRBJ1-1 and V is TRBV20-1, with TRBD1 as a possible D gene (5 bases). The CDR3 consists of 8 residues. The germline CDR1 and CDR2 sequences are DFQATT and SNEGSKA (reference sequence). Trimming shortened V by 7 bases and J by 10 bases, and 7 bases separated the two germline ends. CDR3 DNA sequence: TGCAGTGGAGGGGCAGCTTTCTTT. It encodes CSGGAAFF.

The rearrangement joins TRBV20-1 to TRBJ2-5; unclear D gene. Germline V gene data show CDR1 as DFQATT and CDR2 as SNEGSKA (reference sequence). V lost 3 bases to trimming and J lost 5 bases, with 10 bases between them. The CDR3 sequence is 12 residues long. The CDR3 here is CSASTIRETQYF. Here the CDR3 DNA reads TGCAGTGCTAGTACAATAAGGGAGACCCAGTACTTC.

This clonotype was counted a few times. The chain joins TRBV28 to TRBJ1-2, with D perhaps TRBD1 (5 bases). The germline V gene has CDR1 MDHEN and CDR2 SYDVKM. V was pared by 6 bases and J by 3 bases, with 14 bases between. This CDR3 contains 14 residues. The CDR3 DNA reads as TGTGCCAGCAGCCTACTAGGACAAGACTATGGCTACACCTTC. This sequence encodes CASSLLGQDYGYTF.

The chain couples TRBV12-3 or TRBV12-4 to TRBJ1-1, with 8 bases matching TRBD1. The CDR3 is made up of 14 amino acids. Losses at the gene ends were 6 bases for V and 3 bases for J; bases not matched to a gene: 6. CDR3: CASSSQGAHTEAFF. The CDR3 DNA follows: TGTGCCAGCAGCTCCCAGGGGGCGCACACTGAAGCTTTCTTT.